This passage covers 23 T cell receptor beta chains from one sample sequenced in a study of cytomegalovirus exposure and HLA in healthy donors. A multiplex PCR was run with 60 Vbeta primers and 13 Jbeta primers. Assay used: immunoSEQ multiplex PCR; TCRdb lists only in-frame clones, some missing. The data hold roughly 130,000 clones, with 75% to 85% observed a single time. Material: PBMCs. The receptors were gathered from a man aged 25-45 years in good health and CMV-seronegative.

The chain joins TRBV6-5 to TRBJ1-2; no firm D call. The germline V gene has CDR1 MNHEY and CDR2 SVGAGI. V was shortened by 7 bases and J by 2 bases, with 17 bases between the two germline ends. This CDR3 has 15 amino acids. CDR3 DNA sequence: TGTGCCAGCATTATACAGCAGGCCCTCAACTATGGCTACACCTTC. This gives the protein CASIIQQALNYGYTF.

This chain connects TRBV7-9 to TRBJ1-3, with 7 nucleotides matching TRBD1. Germline CDR1 reads SEHNR; CDR2 reads FQNEAQ (reference sequence). V was pared by 5 bases and J by 1 base, with 5 bases of the junction left unmatched. This CDR3 has 15 residues. CDR3 DNA sequence: TGTGCCAGCAGCATCGGACAGGTTTCTGGAAACACCATATATTTT. This translates into CASSIGQVSGNTIYF.

The CDR3 DNA reads TGTGCCAGCAGTGACCTACTCATTAGCGGTTACACCGGGGAGCTGTTTTTT. Protein: CASSDLLISGYTGELFF. The chain joins TRBV2 to TRBJ2-2, with TRBD2 as a possible D gene (6 bases). The CDR3 runs to 17 residues. The germline gives CDR1 SNHLY, CDR2 FYNNEI. Trimming shortened V by 3 bases and J by 3 bases, and 17 bases separated the two germline ends.

This chain links TRBV7-9 with TRBJ2-5; tentative D call: TRBD2 (5 bases). The CDR3 length is 14 residues. V dropped 2 bases and J dropped 0 bases, with 7 bases sitting between them. CDR1 is SEHNR and CDR2 is FQNEAQ in the germline V gene (reference sequence). CDR3 sequence (DNA): TGTGCCAGCAGCTTACGCGGGTACCAAGAGACCCAGTACTTC. Translation gives CASSLRGYQETQYF.

This sequence joins TRBV9 and TRBJ2-3; possibly TRBD2 for D (5 bases). The V gene lost 0 bases and the J gene lost 1 base, with 9 bases spanning the gap. Germline loops: CDR1 SGDLS, CDR2 YYNGEE. There are 15 residues in the CDR3. The CDR3 DNA follows: TGTGCCAGCAGCGTAGATCGCGGGCGCACAGATACGCAGTATTTT. Amino acids: CASSVDRGRTDTQYF.

The J gene is TRBJ2-7, the V gene TRBV18; 9 positions match TRBD1. The trim removed 4 bases at V and 3 bases at J, leaving 4 bases unmatched. This CDR3 has 14 residues. Germline V gives CDR1 KGHSH, CDR2 LQKENI. The CDR3 nucleotides are TGTGCCAGCTCACTCCGGGACAGGGTCTACGAGCAGTACTTC. Amino acid sequence: CASSLRDRVYEQYF.

The chain recombines TRBV7-9 with TRBJ2-7; a weak D match, TRBD2 (5 bases). The CDR3 totals 17 residues. V was cut by 5 bases and J by 3 bases, with 23 bases left in between. Per the germline V gene, CDR1 is SEHNR and CDR2 is FQNEAQ (reference sequence). The chain's CDR3 is CASSPMGSGPSLYEQYF. Written as DNA, the CDR3 is TGTGCCAGCAGCCCGATGGGGAGCGGCCCATCTCTCTACGAGCAGTACTTC. The variable domain in full, with the rest retrieved from reference TRBV7-9 and TRBJ2-7, is DTGVSQNPRHKITKRGQNVTFRCDPISEHNRLYWYRQTLGQGPEFLTYFQNEAQLEKSRLLSDRFSAERPKGSFSTLEIQRTEQGDSAMYLCASSPMGSGPSLYEQYFGPGTRLTVT.

The V and J genes are TRBV10-3 and TRBJ1-2; 7 bases line up with TRBD1. CDR1 and CDR2 from the germline V gene are ENHRY and SYGVKD. The CDR3 runs 14 residues. With V trimmed by 5 bases and J by 1 base, 4 bases remained unmatched. DNA for the CDR3: TGTGCCATCAGTCGGGACAGCCTTAACTATGGCTACACCTTC. Translation: CAISRDSLNYGYTF.

The chain is built from TRBV19 and TRBJ2-7, with 9 bases aligning to TRBD1. CDR1 and CDR2 (germline): LNHDA, SQIVND (reference sequence). This CDR3 spans 14 amino acids. V gave up 6 bases and J gave up 4 bases; unmatched junction bases: 7. The CDR3 bases are TGTGCCAGTAGCGCCGGGACAGGGAATTACGAGCAGTACTTC. This sequence encodes CASSAGTGNYEQYF.

The chain employs TRBV5-1 and TRBJ1-6; 7 positions match TRBD1. CDR1 is SGHRS and CDR2 is YFSETQ in the germline V gene. V lost 0 bases to trimming and J lost 8 bases; unmatched junction nucleotides: 2. This CDR3 is 14 amino acids long. The CDR3 sequence is CASSLVQGDSPLHF. The CDR3 nucleotides read TGCGCCAGCAGCTTGGTTCAGGGGGATTCACCCCTCCACTTT.

The rearrangement joins TRBV7-2 to TRBJ2-5; 7 positions match TRBD1. This CDR3 spans 15 amino acids. V lost 5 bases and J lost 2; bases outside the gene matches: 8. Germline V gene data show CDR1 as SGHTA and CDR2 as FQGNSA. CDR3 amino acids: CASSTHSRGQETQYF. CDR3 sequence (DNA): TGTGCCAGCAGCACCCATTCCAGGGGGCAAGAGACCCAGTACTTC.

Points on this clone: The junction departs from germline at one end; a sequencing error may be responsible. The J gene is TRBJ1-5, the V gene TRBV9, with 10 bases aligning to TRBD1. The CDR3 has 14 amino acids. Germline CDR1 and CDR2: SGDLS and YYNGEE. The CDR3 protein is CASSSGTGVQPQNF. The CDR3 nucleotides are TGTGCCAGCAGCTCAGGGACAGGGGTTCAGCCCCAGAATTTT.

The genes are TRBV7-9 and TRBJ1-3; D not certain. The CDR3 loop spans 14 amino acids. Per the germline V gene, CDR1 is SEHNR and CDR2 is FQNEAQ (reference sequence). The ends were cut back, 5 bases at V and 3 bases at J, with 11 bases in the middle. In nucleotides, the CDR3 is TGTGCCAGCAGCGACTCGGGATTTGGAAACACCATATATTTT. Protein product: CASSDSGFGNTIYF.

The V gene is TRBV5-1, the J gene TRBJ1-1; D is perhaps TRBD1 (6 bases). From germline, CDR1 is SGHRS and CDR2 YFSETQ. With 3 bases removed from V and 3 bases from J, the gap between germline ends came to 12 bases. CDR3 length: 14 amino acids. The CDR3 spells CASSSATGHTEAFF. In nucleotides, the CDR3 is TGCGCCAGCAGCTCCGCAACAGGGCACACTGAAGCTTTCTTT. Using reference TRBV5-1 and TRBJ1-1 for the parts outside the CDR3, the full variable domain is KAGVTQTPRYLIKTRGQQVTLSCSPISGHRSVSWYQQTPGQGLQFLFEYFSETQRNKGNFPGRFSGRQFSNSRSEMNVSTLELGDSALYLCASSSATGHTEAFFGQGTRLTVV.

The rearrangement joins TRBV6-1 to TRBJ2-5; 10 bases fit TRBD1. V shed 2 bases and J 5 bases; nucleotides not matched to a gene: 5. Germline CDR1 MNHNS, CDR2 SASEGT. The CDR3 has 15 residues. CDR3 region: CASSELGQGIETQYF. CDR3 bases: TGTGCCAGCAGTGAACTGGGACAGGGGATCGAGACCCAGTACTTC.

V usage is TRBV5-6 and J usage is TRBJ2-5, with TRBD2 matching over 11 bases. The end of the DNA is better explained by TRBJ2-7, so the J call may be wrong. The V gene's germline CDR1 is SGHDT and CDR2 YYEEEE. This CDR3 spans 15 amino acids. The CDR3 DNA sequence: TGTGCCAGCAGCCCGGGACTAGCGGTATCCTACGAGCAGTACTTC. Residues: CASSPGLAVSYEQYF.

The chain couples TRBV5-4 to TRBJ2-5, with 8 bases aligning to TRBD2. This CDR3 is 17 amino acids long. Germline trimming cut 4 bases from V and 4 bases from J; bases unmatched to any gene: 15. The germline gives CDR1 SGHNT, CDR2 YYREEE (reference sequence). The CDR3: CASSPKPAGVRVETQYF. The CDR3 DNA sequence: TGTGCCAGCAGCCCAAAGCCAGCGGGAGTTAGGGTAGAGACCCAGTACTTC.

The rearrangement uses TRBV19 and TRBJ2-5; D unresolved. Germline V gene data show CDR1 as LNHDA and CDR2 as SQIVND (reference sequence). The CDR3 has 14 residues. The ends were cut back, 3 bases at V and 0 bases at J, with 8 bases in the middle. CDR3 loop: CASSITRDQETQYF. CDR3 DNA: TGTGCCAGTAGTATCACCCGGGACCAAGAGACCCAGTACTTC.

The chain links TRBV9 to TRBJ1-5; 10 bases map to TRBD1. V lost 3 bases, J lost 15 bases, and 9 bases stayed unmatched. Germline CDR1 is SGDLS and CDR2 is YYNGEE. The CDR3 length is 13 residues. The CDR3 nucleotides are TGTGCCAGCAGCGCAGGGACAGGGGTGGCTCTGCATTTT. Its translation is CASSAGTGVALHF.

The V and J genes are TRBV5-4 and TRBJ2-2, with D possibly being TRBD2 (5 bases). The CDR3 is 16 amino acids. The V gene's germline CDR1 is SGHNT and CDR2 YYREEE (reference sequence). V was pared by 0 bases and J by 5 bases, with 14 bases between. The CDR3 DNA reads as TGTGCCAGCAGCTTGGGGACCGGACTGCCTACCGGGGAGCTGTTTTTT. Its protein is CASSLGTGLPTGELFF.

The chain uses TRBV5-1 and TRBJ1-1, with a tentative D call TRBD1 (6 bases). This CDR3 is built from 15 residues. Trimming removed 1 base at V and 3 bases at J, with 13 bases between. From germline, CDR1 is SGHRS and CDR2 YFSETQ. Here the CDR3 DNA reads TGCGCCAGCAGCTTGAGGTGGGGGCCGGACACTGAAGCTTTCTTT. Protein sequence: CASSLRWGPDTEAFF.

The V call is TRBV19, the J call TRBJ2-3; 8 bases agree with TRBD2. Germline CDR1 LNHDA, CDR2 SQIVND (reference sequence). V dropped 2 bases and J dropped 5; count of bases not matched to a gene: 6. This CDR3 spans 15 amino acids. The chain's CDR3 is CASSISRLAIDTQYF. CDR3 nucleotides: TGTGCCAGTAGTATATCTCGACTAGCGATAGATACGCAGTATTTT.

This sequence joins TRBV19 and TRBJ1-2, with D perhaps TRBD1 (6 bases). Germline values: CDR1 LNHDA, CDR2 SQIVND (reference sequence). V lost 5 bases, J lost 6 bases, and 16 bases lay in between. The CDR3 totals 14 residues. The CDR3 sequence is CASSVWGLSDGYTF. DNA for the CDR3: TGTGCCAGTAGTGTTTGGGGGCTAAGCGATGGCTACACCTTC.